This T cell receptor (beta chain) was documented in a study of T-cell reconstitution after alpha-beta-depleted transplantation in children. Study-wide results and caveats: TCRbeta diversity was high at day 60 in some patients (a result of surviving recipient T cells and thymic progenitors). Expanded clones from the graft, numbering several hundred, reportedly supplied alpha-beta T cells about two months after transplant. At the one-year point after transplant, T-cell counts and TCRbeta diversity were found to come mostly from T cells that had been newly produced.

V lost 6 bases to trimming and J lost 5 bases, with 8 bases between them. The CDR3 has 11 amino acids. From germline, CDR1 is DFQATT and CDR2 SNEGSKA (reference sequence). Many counts were recorded for this clonotype. Its antigen remains unidentified. TCRbeta library preparation incorporated unique molecular identifiers. TCRdb independently ran MiXCR on the PCR reads; one entry per CDR3 protein. This table holds about 200,000 distinct CDR3 sequences, roughly 6.6% found once. The TCR originated in a boy aged 2 to 9 with acute lymphoblastic leukemia, due to receive a stem cell transplant. The source was PBMCs, collected before TCRalphabeta/CD19-depleted stem cell transplant. The V and J genes are TRBV20-1 and TRBJ2-1; D perhaps matches TRBD2 (5 bases). CDR3 sequence: CSALSDNEQFF. The CDR3 coding sequence is TGCAGTGCACTTAGCGACAATGAGCAGTTCTTC.